This TCR beta chain was profiled in a study of blood T cell repertoires in COVID-19. Assignments of participants to cohorts depended upon their own reported clinical history. The CDR3 extends over 12 amino acids. V lost 1 base, J lost 12 bases, and 12 bases lay in between. TCRdb's copy holds only in-frame clones and misses some; the assay was immunoSEQ multiplex PCR. Of about 470,000 clones in the sample, around 90% are singletons; the top ten hold 0.65% to 0.9%. Sequencing was carried out using PBMCs or T cells enriched from blood (not recorded which). This TCR was sampled from a woman between 18 and 29 years old who had recovered from COVID-19. V usage is TRBV12-3 or TRBV12-4 and J usage is TRBJ1-1; D possibly corresponds to TRBD1 (5 bases). For the CDR3, the DNA is TGTGCCAGCAGTTTAGTCGTGCGGGGACCTTTCTTT. Amino acids: CASSLVVRGPFF.